The entry that follows covers one T cell receptor beta chain sequence. What it binds is not known. Germline-derived CDR1 and CDR2 are SNHLY and FYNNEI. With 7 bases clipped from V and 4 bases from J, the junction kept 6 bases outside the gene matches. The CDR3 is 13 residues long. Here immunoSEQ multiplex PCR was the method, and the copy in TCRdb shows in-frame clones only, minus some. The data show around 53,000 clones, approximately 80% seen once. The sample belongs to a study of memory CD4+ T cells and cytomegalovirus serostatus. The overall study: This sample comes from healthy Belgian adults, fewer than 10 CMV seropositive, approximately 22 seronegative. General study results and limits: Suggested: most of the CMV-linked TCR signature lies in CD4+ memory cells. CD4+ memory repertoires contained about 40% of the roughly 160 reported CMV TCRbeta sequences. Median bootstrapped AUC for CMV status was about 0.96 originally, 0.9 to 0.93 US-trained.

Single viable CD3+CD4+CD8-CD45RO+ cells were sorted as the memory CD4+ T cells. This TCR derives from an adult in good health and CMV-seronegative. V and J are TRBV2 and TRBJ1-1; 7 bases map to TRBD1. The sample taken for sequencing was memory CD4+ T cells from blood. CDR3: CASMHRGGTEAFF. CDR3 coding DNA: TGTGCCAGCATGCACAGGGGAGGCACTGAAGCTTTCTTT. Based on the CDR3 plus reference TRBV2 and TRBJ1-1, the full variable domain is EPEVTQTPSHQVTQMGQEVILRCVPISNHLYFYWYRQILGQKVEFLVSFYNNEISEKSEIFDDQFSVERPDGSNFTLKIRSTKLEDSAMYFCASMHRGGTEAFFGQGTRLTVV.